A selection of T cell receptor beta chains follows, all from one sample in a study of shared clonotypes between healthy human individuals. Only in-frame clones appear in the TCRdb table, and some are missing; sequencing was by immunoSEQ multiplex PCR. The sample shows over a million clones, around 97% of them seen only once. Sequencing was performed on naive CD4+ T cells sorted from blood. The receptor set was obtained from a man aged 30 to 39 in good health. The CDR3 runs from the conserved cysteine through the conserved F or W. Fields, in order: CDR3 protein, CDR3 DNA, clone size, J gene, D gene, V gene. The D gene is left open where the match is weak. Clone size, where shown, is once, few, many, or a class for clones that have expanded.

CDR3aa: CASSKGVTRSYNEQFF
CDR3nt: TGTGCCAGCAGCAAAGGGGTCACCCGCTCCTACAATGAGCAGTTCTTC
abundance: NA
j_gene: TRBJ2-1
d_gene: NA
v_gene: TRBV21-1

CDR3aa: CASGQENTGELFF
CDR3nt: TGTGCCAGCGGACAGGAGAACACCGGGGAGCTGTTTTTT
abundance: NA
j_gene: TRBJ2-2
d_gene: TRBD1
v_gene: TRBV2

CDR3aa: CASSLRLAPSSYEQYF
CDR3nt: TGTGCCAGCAGTTTAAGGCTAGCTCCGAGCTCCTACGAGCAGTACTTC
abundance: NA
j_gene: TRBJ2-7
d_gene: NA
v_gene: TRBV28

CDR3aa: CASSHIERERRELFF
CDR3nt: TGTGCCAGCAGCCATATCGAGCGGGAGAGACGGGAGCTGTTTTTT
abundance: NA
j_gene: TRBJ2-2
d_gene: TRBD2
v_gene: TRBV11-1

CDR3aa: CASSLVGQGPTYEQYF
CDR3nt: TGTGCCAGCAGCTTAGTAGGACAGGGACCTACCTACGAGCAGTACTTC
abundance: NA
j_gene: TRBJ2-7
d_gene: TRBD1
v_gene: TRBV7-9

CDR3aa: CASGRIGGGEQFF
CDR3nt: TGTGCTAGTGGTCGGATCGGGGGCGGTGAGCAGTTCTTC
abundance: NA
j_gene: TRBJ2-1
d_gene: NA
v_gene: TRBV12-5

CDR3aa: CASSSTGSSNQPQHF
CDR3nt: TGTGCCAGCAGCTCGACAGGGTCCAGCAATCAGCCCCAGCATTTT
abundance: once
j_gene: TRBJ1-5
d_gene: TRBD1
v_gene: TRBV7-9

CDR3aa: CASSPLAGAGSEQFF
CDR3nt: TGCGCCAGCAGCCCCCTAGCGGGAGCGGGAAGTGAGCAGTTCTTC
abundance: NA
j_gene: TRBJ2-1
d_gene: TRBD2
v_gene: TRBV5-1

CDR3aa: CSVEVADYYEQYF
CDR3nt: TGCAGCGTTGAGGTAGCGGACTATTACGAGCAGTACTTC
abundance: NA
j_gene: TRBJ2-7
d_gene: NA
v_gene: TRBV29-1

CDR3aa: CASGLVISGISYEQYF
CDR3nt: TGTGCTAGTGGTTTGGTAATTAGCGGGATTAGCTACGAGCAGTACTTC
abundance: once
j_gene: TRBJ2-7
d_gene: TRBD2
v_gene: TRBV12-5

CDR3aa: CSGTGSLQNTGELFF
CDR3nt: TGCAGCGGGACAGGGTCCCTCCAGAACACCGGGGAGCTGTTTTTT
abundance: NA
j_gene: TRBJ2-2
d_gene: TRBD1
v_gene: TRBV29-1

CDR3aa: CASSEVAGGSYEQYF
CDR3nt: TGCGCCAGCAGTGAGGTAGCGGGAGGGTCCTACGAGCAGTACTTC
abundance: once
j_gene: TRBJ2-7
d_gene: TRBD2
v_gene: TRBV10-2

CDR3aa: CAWSVRGAGDTQYF
CDR3nt: TGTGCCTGGAGTGTCCGGGGGGCAGGAGATACGCAGTATTTT
abundance: NA
j_gene: TRBJ2-3
d_gene: NA
v_gene: TRBV30

CDR3aa: CSVMAALAINEQFF
CDR3nt: TGCAGCGTGATGGCGGCCCTGGCAATTAATGAGCAGTTCTTC
abundance: NA
j_gene: TRBJ2-1
d_gene: NA
v_gene: TRBV29-1

CDR3aa: CASSYRGTAGANVLTF
CDR3nt: TGTGCCAGCAGTTACCGAGGGACAGCTGGGGCCAACGTCCTGACTTTC
abundance: NA
j_gene: TRBJ2-6
d_gene: TRBD1
v_gene: TRBV6-5

CDR3aa: CASSQVPGIAKNIQYF
CDR3nt: TGCGCCAGCAGCCAAGTTCCGGGGATAGCCAAAAACATTCAGTACTTC
abundance: NA
j_gene: TRBJ2-4
d_gene: NA
v_gene: TRBV4-1

CDR3aa: CASSFPPPQETQYF
CDR3nt: TGTGCCAGCAGCTTCCCGCCCCCGCAAGAGACCCAGTACTTC
abundance: NA
j_gene: TRBJ2-5
d_gene: NA
v_gene: TRBV5-5

CDR3aa: CASSFFKTAGTGELFF
CDR3nt: TGTGCCAGCAGCTTTTTCAAAACCGCAGGAACCGGGGAGCTGTTTTTT
abundance: NA
j_gene: TRBJ2-2
d_gene: NA
v_gene: TRBV7-2

CDR3aa: CASSLSFSNFGGAEKLFF
CDR3nt: TGTGCCAGCAGTTTATCATTTTCAAATTTCGGGGGCGCCGAAAAACTGTTTTTT
abundance: NA
j_gene: TRBJ1-4
d_gene: NA
v_gene: TRBV28

CDR3aa: CASSLVGINEQFF
CDR3nt: TGTGCCAGCAGCTTAGTGGGAATTAATGAGCAGTTCTTC
abundance: NA
j_gene: TRBJ2-1
d_gene: NA
v_gene: TRBV7-9